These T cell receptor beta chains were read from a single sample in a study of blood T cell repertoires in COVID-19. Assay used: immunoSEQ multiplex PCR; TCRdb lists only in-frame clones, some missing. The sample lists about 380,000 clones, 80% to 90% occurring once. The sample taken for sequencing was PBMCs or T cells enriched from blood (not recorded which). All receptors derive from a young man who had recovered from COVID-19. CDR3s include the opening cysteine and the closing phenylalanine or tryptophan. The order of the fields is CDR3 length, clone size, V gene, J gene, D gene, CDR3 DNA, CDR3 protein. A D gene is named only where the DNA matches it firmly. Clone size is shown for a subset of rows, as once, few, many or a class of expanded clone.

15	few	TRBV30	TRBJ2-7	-	TGTGCCTGGAAGGGTTTTACAGGTTACTCCTACGAGCAGTACTTC	CAWKGFTGYSYEQYF
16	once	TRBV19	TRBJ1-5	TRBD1	TGTGCCAGTAGTGACAGGGCCGGCAGGGGCAATCAGCCCCAGCATTTT	CASSDRAGRGNQPQHF
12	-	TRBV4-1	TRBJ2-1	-	TGCGCCAGCAGTCCCCCCGGAGGGAGGCAGTTCTTC	CASSPPGGRQFF
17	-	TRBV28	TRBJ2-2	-	TGTGCCAGCAGTTCTACCGGGACACCAATAAACACCGGGGAGCTGTTTTTT	CASSSTGTPINTGELFF
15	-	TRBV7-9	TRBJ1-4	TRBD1	TGTGCCAGCAGCGAGAGAGGGGGCCAGCTCGAAAAACTGTTTTTT	CASSERGGQLEKLFF
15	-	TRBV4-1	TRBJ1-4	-	TGCGCCAGCAGCCTACGCGGAGCAACTAATGAAAAACTGTTTTTT	CASSLRGATNEKLFF
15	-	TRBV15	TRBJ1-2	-	TGTGCCACCAGCAGAGGGTTCGACAGGCGAAACGGCTACACCTTC	CATSRGFDRRNGYTF
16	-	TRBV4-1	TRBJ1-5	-	TGCGCCAGCAGCCAAGGGGGGGGCTCTAGCAATCAGCCCCAGCATTTT	CASSQGGGSSNQPQHF
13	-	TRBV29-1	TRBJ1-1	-	TGCAGCGTTGCCGGGGGGCGGAACACTGAAGCTTTCTTT	CSVAGGRNTEAFF
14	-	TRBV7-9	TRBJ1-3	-	TGTGCCAGCAGCGAGGAGGGCAAGGCGAACACCATATATTTT	CASSEEGKANTIYF
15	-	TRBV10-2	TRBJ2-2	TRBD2	TGCGCCAGCATCCGCGGGGGGACGAACACCGGGGAGCTGTTTTTT	CASIRGGTNTGELFF
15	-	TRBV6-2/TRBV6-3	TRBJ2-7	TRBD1	TGTGCCAGCAGTTTCCGCCCCCTGACAGGGTTCGAGCAGTACTTC	CASSFRPLTGFEQYF
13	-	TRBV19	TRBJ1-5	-	TGTGCCAGTAGTATTCTGGTAGATCAGCCCCAGCATTTT	CASSILVDQPQHF
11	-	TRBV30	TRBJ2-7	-	TGTGCCTGGAGTGTACGGTACGAGCAGTACTTC	CAWSVRYEQYF
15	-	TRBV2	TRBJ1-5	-	TGTGCCAGCAGTGAGATAGGGCAGGGCGGTCAGCCCCAGCATTTT	CASSEIGQGGQPQHF
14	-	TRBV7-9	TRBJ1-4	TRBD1	TGTGCCAGCAGCCCCGACAGGGCGAGTGAAAAACTGTTTTTT	CASSPDRASEKLFF
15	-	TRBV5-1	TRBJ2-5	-	TGCGCCAGCAGCTTCGAGTATTTACAGGGCGAGACCCAGTACTTC	CASSFEYLQGETQYF